A single sample gave rise to the 23 T cell receptor beta chains below, sequenced in a study of blood T cell repertoires in COVID-19. Profiled with immunoSEQ multiplex PCR; TCRdb holds only in-frame clones, not every one. The table records around 88,000 clones, approximately 84% of them present only once. Sequencing used peripheral blood. These receptors came from a woman of 80 years or more with acute or convalescent COVID-19.

The J gene is TRBJ1-4, the V gene TRBV21-1. TRBV21-1 is a recognized pseudogene. This CDR3 has 16 amino acids. CDR3 bases: TGTGCCAGCAGTCTAAGGGGGGGCAGGGTTGGTGAAAAACTGTTTTTT. This encodes CASSLRGGRVGEKLFF.

This chain uses TRBV7-6 with TRBJ2-5, with D perhaps matching TRBD2 (5 bases). Trimming removed 5 bases from V and 4 bases from J, with 20 bases in between. The germline V gene encodes CDR1 SGHVS and CDR2 FNYEAQ. The CDR3 runs to 16 residues. The CDR3 here is CASSERRVLGGETQYF. The CDR3 nucleotides are TGTGCCAGCAGCGAACGAAGGGTACTAGGTGGAGAGACCCAGTACTTC. The full variable domain, its missing parts supplied by reference TRBV7-6 and TRBJ2-5, is GAGVSQSPRYKVTKRGQDVALRCDPISGHVSLYWYRQALGQGPEFLTYFNYEAQQDKSGLPNDRFSAERPEGSISTLTIQRTEQRDSAMYRCASSERRVLGGETQYFGPGTRLLVL.

J is TRBJ2-5 and V is TRBV6-2 or TRBV6-3, with TRBD2 matching over 15 bases. The CDR3 contains 16 residues. CDR1 MNHEY and CDR2 SVGEGT come from the germline V gene. V gave up 5 bases and J gave up 4 bases; unmatched junction bases: 5. The CDR3 DNA follows: TGTGCCAGCAGTGGGACTAGCGGGGGGTGGGGAGAGACCCAGTACTTC. This translates into CASSGTSGGWGETQYF.

This chain uses TRBV28 with TRBJ1-5; D gene uncertain. The CDR3 runs to 18 residues. Trimming took 3 bases from V and 2 from J, leaving 20 bases between them. Germline V gives CDR1 MDHEN, CDR2 SYDVKM. Here the CDR3 reads CASSFPLGGGSGNQPQHF. The DNA of the CDR3 is TGTGCCAGCAGTTTTCCCCTCGGTGGAGGGTCGGGCAATCAGCCCCAGCATTTT.

This rearrangement joins TRBV6-4 to TRBJ1-2; 8 positions match TRBD1. The V gene end was trimmed by 3 bases and the J gene end by 4 bases; junction bases not matched to a gene: 10. Germline CDR1 and CDR2: MRHNA and SNTAGT. This CDR3 has 16 amino acids. DNA for the CDR3: TGTGCCAGCAGTGAGAGCTCGGGACAGGCTTTCTATGGCTACACCTTC. It yields the protein CASSESSGQAFYGYTF.

V and J are TRBV10-3 and TRBJ2-1, with TRBD1 matching over 12 bases. This CDR3 has 13 residues. Germline CDR1 reads ENHRY; CDR2 reads SYGVKD. The V gene end was trimmed by 6 bases and the J gene end by 6 bases; junction bases not matched to a gene: 0. The CDR3 DNA reads TGTGCCATCAGGGGACAGGGGGCCAATGAGCAGTTCTTC. It is translated as CAIRGQGANEQFF.

This chain uses TRBV19 with TRBJ1-5; D unclear. V was shortened by 1 base and J by 4 bases, with 8 bases between the two germline ends. This CDR3 spans 14 amino acids. From germline, CDR1 is LNHDA and CDR2 SQIVND (reference sequence). CDR3 coding DNA: TGTGCCAGTAGTATAGCCGGGGTGAATCAGCCCCAGCATTTT. It translates to CASSIAGVNQPQHF.

CDR3 protein: CASSIERGGTDTQYF. The CDR3 DNA reads TGTGCCAGTAGTATAGAGCGGGGGGGCACAGATACGCAGTATTTT. V usage is TRBV19 and J usage is TRBJ2-3; 8 bases are shared with TRBD2. Germline V gene sequence: CDR1 LNHDA, CDR2 SQIVND (reference sequence). J was trimmed by 1 base and V by 0 bases; bases with no gene match: 0. The CDR3 is 15 amino acids.

The chain joins TRBV15 to TRBJ1-4, with 7 bases that match TRBD1. The germline gives CDR1 LNHNV, CDR2 YYDKDF (reference sequence). CDR3 length: 15 amino acids. V was clipped by 5 bases and J by 7 bases; unmatched bases: 10. This chain's CDR3 is CATSQERQGGEKLFF. The CDR3 nucleotides are TGTGCCACCAGCCAGGAGCGGCAGGGGGGTGAAAAACTGTTTTTT.

The chain carries TRBV28 and TRBJ1-5; the match to TRBD1 covers 8 bases. CDR3 length: 16 amino acids. J gave up 6 bases and V 4 bases, and 11 bases lay outside the gene matches. Germline V gene lookup returns CDR1 MDHEN and CDR2 SYDVKM. DNA for the CDR3: TGTGCCAGCAGTTCTGGGAAACAGACAGGGGTTCAGCCCCAGCATTTT. It codes for CASSSGKQTGVQPQHF.

The chain uses TRBV7-9 and TRBJ2-5; D remains unclear. Trimming removed 5 bases at V and 2 bases at J, with 6 bases between. Germline V gives CDR1 SEHNR, CDR2 FQNEAQ (reference sequence). There are 12 residues in the CDR3. DNA for the CDR3: TGTGCCAGCAGCATTAATCAAGAGACCCAGTACTTC. This translates into CASSINQETQYF.

The V call is TRBV15, the J call TRBJ2-2, with 7 bases identical to TRBD1. The length of the CDR3 is 15 residues. The J segment lost 5 bases and the V segment lost 3 bases, leaving 6 bases of the junction unmatched. CDR1 and CDR2 (germline): LNHNV, YYDKDF (reference sequence). CDR3 amino acids: CATSRETGWTGELFF. In nucleotides, the CDR3 is TGTGCCACCAGCAGGGAGACAGGGTGGACCGGGGAGCTGTTTTTT.

The chain carries TRBV6-5 and TRBJ2-7; D may be TRBD1 (5 bases). Trimming stripped 0 bases from V and 1 base from J, with 7 bases between. Germline V CDR1 and CDR2: MNHEY, SVGAGI. This CDR3 comprises 14 residues. In DNA, the CDR3 is TGTGCCAGCAGTTACTCGACAGTTTCCTACGAGCAGTACGTC. Translated, it gives CASSYSTVSYEQYV.

The chain combines TRBV7-9 with TRBJ1-2, with 7 bases lining up with TRBD1. Germline CDR1 and CDR2: SEHNR and FQNEAQ (reference sequence). Unmatched junction bases numbered 7, after V lost 5 bases and J lost 4 bases. This CDR3 region has 14 residues. The CDR3 loop is CASSTRTGRYGYTF. The CDR3 nucleotides read TGTGCCAGCAGCACCCGGACAGGCCGCTATGGCTACACCTTC.

The gene calls are TRBV5-4 and TRBJ1-1; tentative D call: TRBD1 (6 bases). The CDR3 runs to 15 residues. CDR1 and CDR2 (germline): SGHNT, YYREEE (reference sequence). Trimming stripped 4 bases from V and 11 bases from J, with 24 bases between. For the CDR3, the DNA is TGTGCCAGCAGCGACGAACTAACAGGGACGGCAAGGGCTTTCTTT. Protein product: CASSDELTGTARAFF.

This chain joins TRBV28 and TRBJ2-1; 7 positions match TRBD1. Germline loops: CDR1 MDHEN, CDR2 SYDVKM. The CDR3 totals 15 residues. V was pared by 3 bases and J by 5 bases, with 7 bases of the junction left unmatched. The CDR3 coding sequence is TGTGCCAGCAGTTTCTCCGGACAGGATAACAATGAGCAGTTCTTC. Protein sequence: CASSFSGQDNNEQFF.

The chain employs TRBV10-3 and TRBJ1-1; possible D gene TRBD1, 5 bases. This CDR3 has 12 amino acids. Germline loops: CDR1 ENHRY, CDR2 SYGVKD. CDR3 coding DNA: TGTGCTACCAGGGCACTGAACACTGAAGCTTTCTTT. As protein: CATRALNTEAFF.

The sample holds a few counts of this clone. This chain links TRBV9 with TRBJ2-1; 9 bases fit TRBD2. CDR1 and CDR2 from the germline V gene are SGDLS and YYNGEE. J gave up 6 bases and V 0 bases, and 13 bases lay outside the gene matches. The CDR3 extends over 18 amino acids. The CDR3 sequence: CASSVATGLAGVFNEQFF. CDR3 bases: TGTGCCAGCAGCGTAGCTACAGGGTTAGCGGGGGTATTCAATGAGCAGTTCTTC. Drawing the rest from reference TRBV9 and TRBJ2-1, the complete variable domain is DSGVTQTPKHLITATGQRVTLRCSPRSGDLSVYWYQQSLDQGLQFLIQYYNGEERAKGNILERFSAQQFPDLHSELNLSSLELGDSALYFCASSVATGLAGVFNEQFFGPGTRLTVL.

The chain recombines TRBV6-5 with TRBJ1-1; 7 bases are a match to TRBD1. Germline V CDR1 and CDR2: MNHEY, SVGAGI. CDR3 size: 15 residues. Trimming took 6 bases from V and 0 from J; bases not matched to a gene: 7. The CDR3 sequence is CASRAGTVMNTEAFF. The CDR3 DNA is TGTGCCAGCAGAGCCGGGACAGTCATGAACACTGAAGCTTTCTTT.

The chain joins TRBV5-8 to TRBJ1-5; tentative D call: TRBD1 (6 bases). Trimming cost V 2 bases and J 4 bases, with 7 bases left between them. Germline V gene lookup returns CDR1 SGHTS and CDR2 YDEGEE. This CDR3 comprises 13 residues. This CDR3 is CASSLTGNQPQHF. The CDR3 region has the DNA TGTGCCAGCAGCTTAACAGGGAATCAGCCCCAGCATTTT.

The rearrangement joins TRBV3-1 (or the pseudogene TRBV3-2) to TRBJ2-2; 7 nucleotides align to TRBD1. The germline V gene has CDR1 LGHDT and CDR2 YNNKEL (reference sequence). This CDR3 spans 14 amino acids. V trimming: 5 bases; J trimming: 7 bases; junction bases outside the gene matches: 7. The CDR3 region has the DNA TGTGCCAGCAGCACTCGACAGGGTATCGGGGAGCTGTTTTTT. It translates to CASSTRQGIGELFF.

The chain carries TRBV7-3 and TRBJ1-2; unclear D gene. The CDR3 is 13 amino acids. Trimming cost V 0 bases and J 6 bases, with 8 bases left between them. The germline gives CDR1 SGHTA, CDR2 FQGTGA. The CDR3 loop is CASSLTRGDGYTF. In DNA, the CDR3 is TGTGCCAGCAGCTTAACGCGGGGAGATGGCTACACCTTC.

The rearrangement uses TRBV7-2 and TRBJ1-2, with D maybe TRBD1 (6 bases). Germline CDR1 and CDR2: SGHTA and FQGNSA. V was trimmed by 4 bases and J by 4 bases, leaving 16 bases between them. The CDR3 has 15 residues. The CDR3 loop reads CASSSNTGLGYGYTF. CDR3 DNA sequence: TGTGCCAGCAGCTCCAATACAGGGTTGGGCTATGGCTACACCTTC. The whole variable domain, filled in from reference TRBV7-2 and TRBJ1-2, reads GAGVSQSPSNKVTEKGKDVELRCDPISGHTALYWYRQSLGQGLEFLIYFQGNSAPDKSGLPSDRFSAERTGGSVSTLTIQRTQQEDSAVYLCASSSNTGLGYGYTFGSGTRLTVV.